This is a list of T cell receptor beta chains from one sample in a study of cytomegalovirus exposure and HLA in healthy donors. Assay used: immunoSEQ multiplex PCR; TCRdb lists only in-frame clones, some missing. In all, the sample yields roughly 45,000 clones. Sequences were obtained from PBMCs. Receptors originate from a woman in her 30s in good health and CMV-seronegative. Both conserved end residues are part of each CDR3.

CDR3	V	J
CASSFRTGGMYEQYF	TRBV27	TRBJ2-7
CASSLRAGGRETQYF	TRBV7-3	TRBJ2-5
CASTLDPYEQYF	TRBV6-6	TRBJ2-7
CASSGSERLSYEQYF	TRBV6-1	TRBJ2-7
CASSPYRGSYEQYF	TRBV18	TRBJ2-7
CASSPPGLAGGVGEQYF	TRBV18	TRBJ2-7
CASSGQGRSYEQYF	TRBV28	TRBJ2-7
CASAAAASYNEQFF	TRBV19	TRBJ2-1
CASGGQLNTEAFF	TRBV6-7	TRBJ1-1
CASSQDPSPVRNQPQHF	TRBV4-1	TRBJ1-5
CASSLSLVFTYEQYF	TRBV27	TRBJ2-7
CASSTGQGTSYEQYF	TRBV5-1	TRBJ2-7
CAISESGVAMNTEAFF	TRBV10-3	TRBJ1-1
CASSIGTGEAYEQYF	TRBV7-6	.
CATSTGAGRDYNQPQHF	TRBV15	TRBJ1-5
CAIRSETSTDTQYF	TRBV10-3	TRBJ2-3
CASSPLVQVQNSYEQYF	TRBV7-2	TRBJ2-7
CASSQDPGQGSQPQHF	TRBV4-2	TRBJ1-5
CASSLAPTMGSYEQYF	TRBV7-8	TRBJ2-7
CASSLEVHRGPANYGYTF	TRBV7-9	TRBJ1-2
CASSGAPSPTGSPSYEQYF	TRBV9	TRBJ2-7
CASQPRDRADNEQFF	TRBV30	TRBJ2-1